This T cell receptor beta chain came from a study of shared clonotypes between healthy human individuals. For each subset, genomic DNA was distributed in equal portions over several immunoSEQ plates. Replicate sorted-subset PCRs were loaded with 150 to 250 ng DNA, roughly 33,000 T cell genomes. Profiled with immunoSEQ multiplex PCR; TCRdb holds only in-frame clones, not every one. The sample yields over 2,000,000 clones, 85% to 95% seen once. In germline, CDR1 is MNHNS, CDR2 SASEGT. The CDR3 is made up of 13 amino acids. The V and J ends lost 4 bases and 1 base respectively, with 8 bases between them. CD45RO-negative, CCR7-positively selected cells formed the naive CD8 fraction, excluding terminally differentiated effector memory CD45RA+ cells. A remark on this clone: The same CDR3 is also encoded by other DNA sequences in this sample.

The genes are TRBV6-1 and TRBJ2-7, with unresolved D. This TCR was sampled from a man aged 18 to 35 in good health. Some clones in this sample may be carry-over from other donors' samples. Sequencing was performed on naive CD8+ T cells from PBMCs. In DNA, the CDR3 is TGTGCCAGCAGTGCCCGCCTTTCCTACGAGCAGTACTTC. Translated, it gives CASSARLSYEQYF.